This T cell receptor beta chain was sequenced in a study of PD-1 blockade in classical Hodgkin lymphoma. Study findings and constraints: Reasons behind the repertoire differences stay unclear, perhaps disease activity or earlier therapy. Complete responders showed a baseline diversity that resembled the diversity of newly diagnosed patients. TCR diversity rose significantly by C4D1 in CD4+ but not CD8+ cells. Healthy donors were reported to have higher baseline TCR diversity than newly diagnosed patients.

Relapse was seen in all patients after autologous stem cell transplantation, and brentuximab vedotin exposure was variable. Regarding this clone: No antigen is known for it.

The CDR3 covers 14 residues. Germline lookup yields CDR1 MNHEY and CDR2 SVGAGI. The germline V and J ends were trimmed by 5 bases and 2 bases, with 9 bases remaining between them. Generated by immunoSEQ multiplex PCR, the TCRdb table keeps only in-frame clones and is missing some. The profile covers 40,000 to 60,000 clones, with roughly 73% appearing a single time and approximately 16% taken by the ten largest. This chain joins TRBV6-5 and TRBJ1-4, with D hard to call. The sequencing used peripheral blood mononuclear cells (PBMCs), collected before the second cycle of nivolumab. The sequence came from a human donor with classical Hodgkin lymphoma. The CDR3 spells CASSPWGTNEKLFF. CDR3 DNA sequence: TGTGCCAGCAGTCCCTGGGGTACTAATGAAAAACTGTTTTTT.